The sequence of this T cell receptor beta chain was determined in a study of Graves' ophthalmopathy and Graves' hyperthyroidism. Looking at the study overall: Stable hyperthyroidism meant no progression to ophthalmopathy within 18 months of follow-up.

This clonotype was counted at least ten times. What it recognizes is unknown. The V and J ends lost 5 bases and 6 bases, in that order; junction bases with no gene match: 7. Germline assignment: CDR1 SEHNR and CDR2 FQNEAQ (reference sequence). The CDR3 consists of 15 residues. General observations from the study: Most clonotypes expanded in thyroid above 0.001 frequency were present in blood too.

Other autoimmune diseases, uncontrolled infections, pregnancy and lactation each led to patient exclusion. Amplification of the TCR beta CDR3 regions used RNA transcripts (as template). RT-PCR was first run with HTBI primers, then multiplex PCR in a second round. TCRdb reanalysed the multiplex PCR reads using MiXCR and keeps one entry per CDR3 protein. The profile covers about 600,000 distinct CDR3 sequences, with roughly 39% appearing a single time and less than 4.5% taken by the ten largest. The receptor's source is an adult man with Graves' hyperthyroidism. Sequenced material: peripheral blood or thyroid tissue (not recorded which). The rearrangement joins TRBV7-9 to TRBJ2-2; 9 nucleotides align to TRBD1. This chain's CDR3 is CASSPSGQGAGELFF. The DNA for the CDR3 is TGTGCCAGCAGCCCGTCGGGACAGGGCGCCGGGGAGCTGTTTTTT.